A selection of T cell receptor beta chains follows, all from one sample in a study of shared clonotypes between healthy human individuals. Only in-frame clones appear in the TCRdb table, and some are missing; sequencing was by immunoSEQ multiplex PCR. The sample records about 1.5 million clones, roughly 97% being singletons. The specimen sequenced was naive CD4+ T cells sorted from blood. These TCRs come from a man aged 30-40 years in good health. The CDR3 runs from the conserved cysteine through the conserved F or W. The D gene is left open where the match is weak. The listing skips clone size in some rows; elsewhere it reads once, few, many or a size class.

>11|TRBV5-5|TRBJ2-2|NA|NA
CASSSTGELFF
TGTGCCAGCAGCTCAACCGGGGAGCTGTTTTTT
>13|TRBV28|TRBJ1-2|NA|TRBD1
CASSPGDRAYYTF
TGTGCCAGCAGTCCGGGGGACAGGGCCTACTACACCTTC
>12|TRBV29-1|TRBJ1-1|once|NA
CSVDMGPTEAFF
TGCAGCGTTGACATGGGGCCCACTGAAGCTTTCTTT
>15|TRBV7-2|TRBJ2-2|NA|NA
CASSFYWENTGELFF
TGTGCCAGCAGCTTTTATTGGGAGAACACCGGGGAGCTGTTTTTT
>14|TRBV4-1|TRBJ2-7|NA|NA
CASSQPRGSYEQYF
TGCGCCAGCAGCCAACCCAGGGGCTCCTACGAGCAGTACTTC
>15|TRBV28|TRBJ2-1|NA|NA
CASSSNRTRAARQFF
TGTGCCAGCAGTTCTAACCGAACTAGGGCCGCTCGGCAGTTCTTC
>15|TRBV18|TRBJ1-4|NA|TRBD1
CASSPSGTGGPKLFF
TGTGCCAGCTCACCAAGCGGGACAGGGGGGCCAAAACTGTTTTTT
>15|TRBV4-3|TRBJ2-7|NA|TRBD1
CASSHNRGLTYEQYF
TGCGCCAGCAGCCATAACAGGGGCTTAACCTACGAGCAGTACTTC
>14|TRBV19|TRBJ2-3|NA|TRBD2
CASSTSGSQATQYF
TGTGCCAGTAGTACTAGCGGGAGTCAGGCTACGCAGTATTTT
>16|TRBV7-2|TRBJ2-3|NA|TRBD1
CASSPGQGVAADTQYF
TGTGCCAGCAGCCCGGGACAGGGGGTCGCGGCAGATACGCAGTATTTT